The 12 T cell receptor beta chains presented below share a single source sample, sequenced in a study of blood T cell repertoires in COVID-19. Repertoires were generated with immunoSEQ multiplex PCR, while TCRdb's copy carries only in-frame clones and drops some. The table lists hundreds of thousands of clones, about 83% of them singletons, with roughly a tenth in the top ten. The specimen was PBMCs or T cells enriched from blood (not recorded which). The receptors come from a woman between 45 and 65 years old who had recovered from COVID-19.

In regard to this clone: Other nucleotide sequences from this sample produce the same CDR3. The chain recombines TRBV19 with TRBJ1-5; D possibly corresponds to TRBD1 (5 bases). This CDR3 comprises 14 residues. Germline V lookup: CDR1 LNHDA, CDR2 SQIVND (reference sequence). V was trimmed by 5 bases and J by 2 bases, leaving 10 bases between them. CDR3 in DNA: TGTGCCAGTAGTCCCCAACAGGGCAATCAGCCCCAGCATTTT. Translating it yields CASSPQQGNQPQHF.

The chain is built from TRBV3-1 (or the pseudogene TRBV3-2) and TRBJ1-4, with 7 bases that match TRBD1. This CDR3 is 17 amino acids long. Losses at the gene ends were 4 bases for V and 0 bases for J; bases not matched to a gene: 8. CDR1 and CDR2 from the germline V gene are LGHDT and YNNKEL (reference sequence). CDR3 region: CASSRAMGTATNEKLFF. The DNA for the CDR3 is TGTGCCAGCAGCCGAGCGATGGGGACAGCAACTAATGAAAAACTGTTTTTT.

The chain's CDR3 is CASTYGTSGSHEQYF. CDR3 nucleotides: TGTGCCAGCACCTATGGGACTAGCGGATCCCACGAGCAGTACTTC. The chain links TRBV7-9 to TRBJ2-7; 11 positions match TRBD2. CDR3 length: 15 residues. Losses at the gene ends were 7 bases for V and 5 bases for J; bases not matched to a gene: 10. Germline V gene sequence: CDR1 SEHNR, CDR2 FQNEAQ (reference sequence).

The CDR3 is CATAGPGPRFGEQFF. The CDR3 nucleotides read TGTGCCACCGCGGGACCGGGACCACGGTTCGGTGAGCAGTTCTTC. The rearrangement joins TRBV28 to TRBJ2-1; tentatively, D is TRBD2 (6 bases). The V gene's germline CDR1 is MDHEN and CDR2 SYDVKM. The CDR3 consists of 15 residues. The V end lost 10 bases, the J end lost 9 bases, and 25 bases lay between the germline ends. Looking up the rest from reference TRBV28 and TRBJ2-1 gives the full variable domain: DVKVTQSSRYLVKRTGEKVFLECVQDMDHENMFWYRQDPGLGLRLIYFSYDVKMKEKGDIPEGYSVSREKKERFSLILESASTNQTSMYLCATAGPGPRFGEQFFGPGTRLTVL.

The chain uses TRBV7-9 and TRBJ1-2; D possibly corresponds to TRBD1 (6 bases). V was cut by 11 bases and J by 8 bases, with 18 bases left in between. This CDR3 is 12 amino acids long. Germline V gene sequence: CDR1 SEHNR, CDR2 FQNEAQ (reference sequence). The CDR3 spells CAAGESTRGYTF. As DNA, the CDR3 is TGTGCCGCAGGGGAGTCAACTCGAGGCTACACCTTC. Together with reference TRBV7-9 and TRBJ1-2, the CDR3 gives the full variable domain: DTGVSQNPRHKITKRGQNVTFRCDPISEHNRLYWYRQTLGQGPEFLTYFQNEAQLEKSRLLSDRFSAERPKGSFSTLEIQRTEQGDSAMYLCAAGESTRGYTFGSGTRLTVV.

V gene TRBV10-3 combines with J gene TRBJ2-7; 8 positions agree with TRBD2. The CDR3 runs 14 residues. Unmatched junction bases numbered 7, after V lost 7 bases and J lost 2 bases. The germline V gene has CDR1 ENHRY and CDR2 SYGVKD. CDR3 protein: CAITNSGDAYEQYF. The CDR3 bases are TGTGCCATCACCAATAGCGGGGATGCCTACGAGCAGTACTTC.

The chain is built from TRBV18 and TRBJ1-3; D ambiguous. Germline V lookup: CDR1 KGHSH, CDR2 LQKENI. The length of the CDR3 is 14 residues. V shed 2 bases and J shed 4 bases, with 9 bases lying between them. The CDR3: CASSPVSVGNTIYF. CDR3 in DNA: TGTGCCAGCTCACCAGTGAGCGTCGGAAACACCATATATTTT.

This clone was observed a handful of times. The chain uses TRBV6-5 and TRBJ2-2; unclear D gene. CDR1 and CDR2 from the germline V gene are MNHEY and SVGAGI. The CDR3 runs to 12 residues. Trimming took 4 bases from V and 8 from J, leaving 8 bases between them. The CDR3 region is CASSFQSGELFF. The CDR3 DNA reads as TGTGCCAGCAGTTTCCAGTCTGGGGAGCTGTTTTTT.

The rearrangement links TRBV7-9 to TRBJ1-3; 8 positions match TRBD1. The V and J ends lost 4 bases and 2 bases, in that order; junction bases with no gene match: 4. This CDR3 spans 15 amino acids. Germline CDR1 reads SEHNR; CDR2 reads FQNEAQ (reference sequence). CDR3 sequence: CASSSTTGAGNTIYF. CDR3 nucleotides: TGTGCCAGCAGCTCGACGACAGGGGCTGGAAACACCATATATTTT.

The V call is TRBV6-2 or TRBV6-3, the J call TRBJ1-1, with 11 bases that match TRBD1. Losses at the gene ends were 3 bases for V and 4 bases for J; bases not matched to a gene: 4. Germline V gene sequence: CDR1 MNHEY, CDR2 SVGEGT. The CDR3 length is 15 residues. The CDR3 DNA reads as TGTGCCAGCAGTTATCCTGGGACAGGGGGCACTGAAGCTTTCTTT. It specifies CASSYPGTGGTEAFF.

This clone was seen a single time. The chain carries TRBV6-5 and TRBJ2-7, with D possibly being TRBD1 (6 bases). CDR1 and CDR2 (germline): MNHEY, SVGAGI. The CDR3 is 15 amino acids. Trimming pared 2 bases from V and 3 bases from J, leaving 14 bases between. The CDR3 region is CASSYERATGYEQYF. The CDR3, as DNA: TGTGCCAGCAGTTACGAGAGGGCGACAGGCTACGAGCAGTACTTC.

This chain links TRBV2 with TRBJ2-7; 8 nucleotides line up with TRBD2. Unmatched junction bases numbered 9, after V lost 7 bases and J lost 4 bases. The CDR3 runs 14 residues. Germline V CDR1 and CDR2: SNHLY, FYNNEI. This CDR3 is CASIGAGEGYEQYF. CDR3 nucleotide sequence: TGTGCCAGCATCGGAGCGGGGGAAGGTTACGAGCAGTACTTC.